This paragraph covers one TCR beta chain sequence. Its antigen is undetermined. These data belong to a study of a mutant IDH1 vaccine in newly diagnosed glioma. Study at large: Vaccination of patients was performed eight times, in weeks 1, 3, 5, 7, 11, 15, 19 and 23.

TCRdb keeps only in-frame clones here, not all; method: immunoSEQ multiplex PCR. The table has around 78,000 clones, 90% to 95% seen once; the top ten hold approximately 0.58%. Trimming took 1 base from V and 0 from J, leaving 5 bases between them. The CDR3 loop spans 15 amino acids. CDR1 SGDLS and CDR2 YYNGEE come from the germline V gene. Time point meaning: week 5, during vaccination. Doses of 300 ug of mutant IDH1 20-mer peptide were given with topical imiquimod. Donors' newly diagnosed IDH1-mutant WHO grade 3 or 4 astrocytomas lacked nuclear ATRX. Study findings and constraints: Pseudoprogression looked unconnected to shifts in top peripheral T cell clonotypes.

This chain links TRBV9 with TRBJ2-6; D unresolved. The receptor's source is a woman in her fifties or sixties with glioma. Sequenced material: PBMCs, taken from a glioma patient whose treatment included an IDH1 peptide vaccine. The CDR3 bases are TGTGCCAGCAGCGTAATGGGCTCTGGGGCCAACGTCCTGACTTTC. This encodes CASSVMGSGANVLTF.